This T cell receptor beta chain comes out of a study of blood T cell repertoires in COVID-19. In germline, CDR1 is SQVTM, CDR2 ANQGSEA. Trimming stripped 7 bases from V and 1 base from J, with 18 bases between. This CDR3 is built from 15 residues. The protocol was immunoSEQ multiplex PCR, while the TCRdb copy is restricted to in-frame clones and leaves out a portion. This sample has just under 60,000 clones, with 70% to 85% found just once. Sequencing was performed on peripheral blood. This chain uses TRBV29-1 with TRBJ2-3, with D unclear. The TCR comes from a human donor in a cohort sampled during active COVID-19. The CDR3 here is CSADAEDKRTDTQYF. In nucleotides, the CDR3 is TGCAGCGCGGACGCCGAAGACAAGCGCACAGATACGCAGTATTTT.